These 25 T cell receptor beta chains share one sample of origin, sequenced in a study of blood T cell repertoires in COVID-19. Clones were sequenced by immunoSEQ multiplex PCR, and TCRdb holds only the in-frame ones, with some missing. Among about 66,000 clones listed, over 85% were seen once. The sequencing input was peripheral blood. Receptor source: a man in his sixties with acute or convalescent COVID-19.

The chain is built from TRBV6-5 and TRBJ2-7; D might be TRBD1 (6 bases). The CDR3 is 13 residues long. V was cut by 7 bases and J by 2 bases, with 12 bases left in between. Germline loops: CDR1 MNHEY, CDR2 SVGAGI. The CDR3 region is CASTPRTAYEQYF. DNA for the CDR3: TGTGCCAGCACCCCCCGGACAGCCTACGAGCAGTACTTC.

This clone appeared a single time. V usage is TRBV11-2 and J usage is TRBJ2-1; D is unresolved. V was shortened by 5 bases and J by 7 bases, with 9 bases between the two germline ends. The CDR3 length is 12 residues. The V gene's germline CDR1 is SGHAT and CDR2 FQNNGV. The CDR3 sequence: CASSIIANEQFF. The DNA of the CDR3 is TGTGCCAGCAGCATTATTGCGAATGAGCAGTTCTTC.

This clone was counted a single time. The V and J genes are TRBV3-1 (or the pseudogene TRBV3-2) and TRBJ1-5; no reliable D call. This CDR3 region has 14 residues. V was trimmed by 4 bases and J by 6 bases, leaving 13 bases between them. Per germline, CDR1 LGHDT and CDR2 YNNKEL (reference sequence). CDR3 nucleotide sequence: TGTGCCAGCAGCCTCCGAGGCGGGGTTCAGCCCCAGCATTTT. It translates to CASSLRGGVQPQHF.

The chain recombines TRBV19 with TRBJ1-5; D is possibly TRBD1 (6 bases). V was cut by 6 bases and J by 2 bases, with 23 bases left in between. Germline loops: CDR1 LNHDA, CDR2 SQIVND (reference sequence). The CDR3 totals 18 residues. CDR3 region: CASSPRVGQGRGNQPQHF. Here the CDR3 DNA reads TGTGCCAGTAGCCCCAGGGTGGGGCAGGGGAGGGGCAATCAGCCCCAGCATTTT.

This chain links TRBV25-1 with TRBJ2-7; D not certain. The CDR3 loop spans 12 amino acids. CDR1 and CDR2 from the germline V gene are MGHDK and SYGVNS. Trimming pared 5 bases from V and 5 bases from J, leaving 10 bases between. The CDR3, as DNA: TGTGCCAGCAGTCCAACTACCGACGAGCAGTACTTC. Translated, it gives CASSPTTDEQYF.

This rearrangement joins TRBV11-3 to TRBJ1-6, with TRBD1 identical over 7 bases. Germline CDR1 SGHNT, CDR2 YENEEA. V gave up 5 bases and J gave up 6 bases; unmatched junction bases: 4. The CDR3 length is 14 residues. The CDR3 nucleotides are TGTGCCAGCAGCCGTGGACAGGCTAATTCACCCCTCCACTTT. Amino acids: CASSRGQANSPLHF.

In DNA, the CDR3 is TGTGCCAGCAGCTTAAAGGGGACAGGCACCGGGGAGCTGTTTTTT. As protein: CASSLKGTGTGELFF. The rearrangement joins TRBV7-9 to TRBJ2-2; 8 nucleotides agree with TRBD1. Looked up from germline, CDR1 is SEHNR and CDR2 is FQNEAQ (reference sequence). The CDR3 has 15 residues. Trimming at V came to 2 bases and at J to 4 bases, leaving 3 bases not matched to a gene.

The genes are TRBV5-1 and TRBJ1-2; D is unclear. The CDR3 covers 13 residues. The germline V and J ends were trimmed by 1 base and 0 bases, with 4 bases remaining between them. Per the germline V gene, CDR1 is SGHRS and CDR2 is YFSETQ. The CDR3 here is CASSLTSNYGYTF. The CDR3 coding sequence is TGCGCCAGCAGCTTGACATCTAACTATGGCTACACCTTC.

The V call is TRBV4-1, the J call TRBJ1-1; 10 positions match TRBD1. The CDR3 runs to 18 residues. Germline V gene sequence: CDR1 MGHRA, CDR2 YSYEKL. Germline trimming cut 0 bases from V and 0 bases from J; bases unmatched to any gene: 7. The CDR3 sequence is CASSQDQTGGPMNTEAFF. CDR3 DNA sequence: TGCGCCAGCAGCCAAGATCAGACAGGGGGCCCAATGAACACTGAAGCTTTCTTT.

This chain uses TRBV27 with TRBJ1-4, with D hard to call. CDR1 and CDR2 from the germline V gene are MNHEY and SMNVEV (reference sequence). Trimming took off 5 bases at V and 8 bases at J, with 18 bases between the two ends. This CDR3 is 15 amino acids long. The CDR3 loop reads CASSHRGIRGEKLFF. The DNA for the CDR3 is TGTGCCAGCAGTCACCGAGGGATCAGAGGGGAAAAACTGTTTTTT.

The chain links TRBV6-5 to TRBJ1-2; D call uncertain. Germline assignment: CDR1 MNHEY and CDR2 SVGAGI. This CDR3 region has 14 residues. The ends were cut back, 5 bases at V and 2 bases at J, with 12 bases in the middle. The CDR3 DNA follows: TGTGCCAGCAGTCGCCTATACAGCAACTATGGCTACACCTTC. This translates into CASSRLYSNYGYTF.

The rearrangement joins TRBV19 to TRBJ1-5; the D gene is possibly TRBD1 (6 bases). Germline loops: CDR1 LNHDA, CDR2 SQIVND (reference sequence). The length of the CDR3 is 15 residues. V was cut by 8 bases and J by 0 bases, with 14 bases left in between. In DNA, the CDR3 is TGTGCCAGTTGGGACATGGGTTTTAGCAATCAGCCCCAGCATTTT. Translated: CASWDMGFSNQPQHF.

The gene calls are TRBV5-1 and TRBJ2-3; TRBD2 matches 10 bases. Germline lookup yields CDR1 SGHRS and CDR2 YFSETQ. The CDR3 has 16 residues. The J segment lost 6 bases and the V segment lost 4 bases, leaving 11 bases of the junction unmatched. CDR3 DNA: TGCGCCAGCAGCGTCGCTAGCGGGGGCGTAGGGGATACGCAGTATTTT. It yields the protein CASSVASGGVGDTQYF.

This chain joins TRBV5-1 and TRBJ1-3; TRBD1 matches at 8 bases. J gave up 2 bases and V 0 bases, and 1 base lay outside the gene matches. The CDR3 contains 15 residues. Germline V lookup: CDR1 SGHRS, CDR2 YFSETQ. The CDR3 protein is CASSLGTGTGNTIYF. As DNA, the CDR3 is TGCGCCAGCAGCTTGGGGACAGGGACTGGAAACACCATATATTTT.

The chain combines TRBV3-1 (or the pseudogene TRBV3-2) with TRBJ2-2, with D unresolved. Germline V CDR1 and CDR2: LGHDT, YNNKEL (reference sequence). Trimming cost V 4 bases and J 7 bases, with 4 bases left between them. This CDR3 has 11 amino acids. The CDR3 sequence: CASSRSGELFF. CDR3 bases: TGTGCCAGCAGCCGCAGCGGGGAGCTGTTTTTT.

V and J are TRBV6-6 and TRBJ2-7; possible D gene TRBD1, 6 bases. The germline V gene encodes CDR1 MNHNY and CDR2 SVGAGI (reference sequence). V was clipped by 5 bases and J by 3 bases, with 11 bases between them. The CDR3 is 13 residues long. This chain's CDR3 is CASSGRDNYEQYF. CDR3 sequence (DNA): TGTGCCAGCAGTGGCCGGGACAACTACGAGCAGTACTTC.

The rearrangement links TRBV6-5 to TRBJ2-7, with D hard to call. V was clipped by 2 bases and J by 6 bases, with 5 bases between them. This CDR3 is 11 amino acids long. Per the germline V gene, CDR1 is MNHEY and CDR2 is SVGAGI. The CDR3 region is CASSYIGEQYF. CDR3 nucleotides: TGTGCCAGCAGTTACATCGGCGAGCAGTACTTC.

The chain employs TRBV7-9 and TRBJ2-3, with 9 bases that match TRBD2. V lost 1 base to trimming and J lost 2 bases; unmatched junction nucleotides: 7. Germline V gene lookup returns CDR1 SEHNR and CDR2 FQNEAQ (reference sequence). CDR3 length: 17 amino acids. In DNA form, the CDR3 reads TGTGCCAGCAGCTTAGGTGGGCTAGCGGGGTTCACAGATACGCAGTATTTT. It encodes CASSLGGLAGFTDTQYF.

The chain employs TRBV6-6 and TRBJ1-1; the match to TRBD1 covers 7 bases. Germline assignment: CDR1 MNHNY and CDR2 SVGAGI (reference sequence). The CDR3 has 15 amino acids. Trimming cost V 5 bases and J 5 bases; bases outside gene matches: 11. CDR3 sequence (DNA): TGTGCCAGCAGTCCTTTAGACAGGGAAGGGACTGAAGCTTTCTTT. Encoded protein: CASSPLDREGTEAFF.

This clone was seen a few times. In nucleotides, the CDR3 is TGTGCCAGCAGCCCGCTCGGTCAATTAACCGGGGAGCTGTTTTTT. It specifies CASSPLGQLTGELFF. V gene TRBV7-9 combines with J gene TRBJ2-2; D not certain. The CDR3 has 15 amino acids. Germline assignment: CDR1 SEHNR and CDR2 FQNEAQ (reference sequence). Trimming took off 5 bases at V and 5 bases at J, with 15 bases between the two ends.

CDR3 amino acids: CASSDQGTNTGELFF. The CDR3 DNA follows: TGTGCCAGCAGTGATCAAGGGACAAACACCGGGGAGCTGTTTTTT. The gene calls are TRBV2 and TRBJ2-2; TRBD1 might be the D (6 bases). This CDR3 contains 15 residues. Germline V gives CDR1 SNHLY, CDR2 FYNNEI. V lost 3 bases and J lost 2, with 10 bases in between. Based on the CDR3 plus reference TRBV2 and TRBJ2-2, the full variable domain is EPEVTQTPSHQVTQMGQEVILRCVPISNHLYFYWYRQILGQKVEFLVSFYNNEISEKSEIFDDQFSVERPDGSNFTLKIRSTKLEDSAMYFCASSDQGTNTGELFFGEGSRLTVL.

The CDR3 DNA reads TGTGCCAGCAGGGGCCATAACAATTCACCCCTCCACTTT. It encodes CASRGHNNSPLHF. This chain uses TRBV27 with TRBJ1-6, with D unclear. Germline values: CDR1 MNHEY, CDR2 SMNVEV (reference sequence). Trimming shortened V by 6 bases and J by 7 bases, and 10 bases separated the two germline ends. This CDR3 contains 13 residues.

This chain uses TRBV6-5 with TRBJ2-1, with 8 positions matching TRBD1. Trimming cost V 0 bases and J 10 bases; bases outside gene matches: 11. The CDR3 runs to 16 residues. From germline, CDR1 is MNHEY and CDR2 SVGAGI. The CDR3 nucleotides read TGTGCCAGCAGTTACTCGGGACAGGCAAGTAAGGAGGAGCAGTTCTTC. As protein: CASSYSGQASKEEQFF.

The genes are TRBV18 and TRBJ1-2; the match to TRBD1 covers 7 bases. The CDR3 length is 14 residues. The V gene end was trimmed by 5 bases and the J gene end by 5 bases; junction bases not matched to a gene: 8. Germline V gives CDR1 KGHSH, CDR2 LQKENI. The CDR3 nucleotides read TGTGCCAGCTCAACTTGGGACAGCAGTTATGGCTACACCTTC. Protein: CASSTWDSSYGYTF.

The J gene is TRBJ1-4, the V gene TRBV5-6; 8 bases are a match to TRBD1. CDR1 SGHDT and CDR2 YYEEEE come from the germline V gene. The V segment lost 4 bases and the J segment 5 bases; nucleotides outside the gene matches: 4. The CDR3 sequence is 14 residues long. The CDR3 reads CASSMTGENEKLFF. The CDR3 DNA is TGTGCCAGCAGCATGACAGGGGAAAATGAAAAACTGTTTTTT.